The 27 T cell receptor beta chains below were found in one sample sequenced in a study of cytomegalovirus exposure and HLA in healthy donors. Both 60 Vbeta primers and 13 Jbeta primers went into the PCR. Only in-frame clones appear in the TCRdb table, and some are missing; sequencing was by immunoSEQ multiplex PCR. This table holds approximately 140,000 clones, roughly 80% found once. The specimen was PBMCs. The receptors shown here come from a man aged 35 to 55 in good health and CMV-seronegative.

The chain carries TRBV7-2 and TRBJ2-7, with 8 bases aligning to TRBD1. Germline assignment: CDR1 SGHTA and CDR2 FQGNSA. J gave up 4 bases and V 3 bases, and 11 bases lay outside the gene matches. The CDR3 runs 16 residues. CDR3 in DNA: TGTGCCAGCAGCTTGTTCCCGGGACAGGTCCTATACGAGCAGTACTTC. The encoded protein is CASSLFPGQVLYEQYF. Full variable domain (rest looked up from reference TRBV7-2 and TRBJ2-7): GAGVSQSPSNKVTEKGKDVELRCDPISGHTALYWYRQSLGQGLEFLIYFQGNSAPDKSGLPSDRFSAERTGGSVSTLTIQRTQQEDSAVYLCASSLFPGQVLYEQYFGPGTRLTVT.

This clone was seen only once. V usage is TRBV5-6 and J usage is TRBJ2-5, with D possibly being TRBD1 (6 bases). The DNA matches TRBJ2-7 better at its end, which makes the J call doubtful. Per germline, CDR1 SGHDT and CDR2 YYEEEE. The CDR3 consists of 15 residues. The CDR3 here is CASSLGSTGSYEQYF. CDR3 in DNA: TGTGCCAGCAGCTTGGGGTCTACAGGGTCCTACGAGCAGTACTTC.

The chain combines TRBV13 with TRBJ1-1; D may be TRBD1 (5 bases). In germline, CDR1 is PRHDT, CDR2 FYEKMQ (reference sequence). With 5 bases removed from V and 6 bases from J, the gap between germline ends came to 19 bases. The CDR3 is made up of 15 amino acids. CDR3 amino acids: CASSPSTGGSPEAFF. The CDR3, as DNA: TGTGCCAGCAGCCCATCCACTGGGGGGAGCCCTGAAGCTTTCTTT.

The chain carries TRBV28 and TRBJ2-3; 7 bases align to TRBD1. After removal of 7 bases from V and 5 bases from J, the junction contained 3 bases not matched to a gene. In germline, CDR1 is MDHEN, CDR2 SYDVKM. CDR3 length: 12 residues. The CDR3 here is CASKTGEDTQYF. As DNA, the CDR3 is TGTGCCAGCAAAACAGGGGAAGATACGCAGTATTTT.

This rearrangement joins TRBV4-2 to TRBJ1-1; weak D call: TRBD1 (5 bases). The germline V and J ends were trimmed by 2 bases and 0 bases, with 16 bases remaining between them. The CDR3 has 17 amino acids. CDR1 and CDR2 (germline): LGHNA, YNFKEQ. The CDR3 DNA sequence: TGTGCCAGCAGCCAACGACCCGGGACTGTTATGAACACTGAAGCTTTCTTT. It codes for CASSQRPGTVMNTEAFF.

This chain joins TRBV5-4 and TRBJ2-7, with D tentatively TRBD2 (6 bases). Germline CDR1 SGHNT, CDR2 YYREEE (reference sequence). This CDR3 has 16 amino acids. Trimming removed 5 bases from V and 2 bases from J, with 20 bases in between. CDR3 amino acids: CASRPGPGLGTYEQYF. The CDR3 nucleotides are TGTGCCAGCAGGCCGGGACCGGGACTGGGGACCTACGAGCAGTACTTC.

The genes are TRBV2 and TRBJ1-2; a weak D match, TRBD1 (6 bases). Per germline, CDR1 SNHLY and CDR2 FYNNEI. V lost 6 bases to trimming and J lost 8 bases, with 16 bases between them. The length of the CDR3 is 13 residues. The DNA for the CDR3 is TGTGCCAGCAGCTCCGGGGGGGCCGGAGGCTACACCTTC. It yields the protein CASSSGGAGGYTF.

The chain links TRBV16 to TRBJ1-5, with 7 bases lining up with TRBD1. Per the germline V gene, CDR1 is KGHSY and CDR2 is FQNENV. This CDR3 contains 15 residues. V lost 0 bases, J lost 5 bases, and 4 bases stayed unmatched. The CDR3 DNA reads as TGTGCCAGCAGCCAATCCCAAGACAGGGATCAGCCCCAGCATTTT. This codes for CASSQSQDRDQPQHF.

The CDR3 DNA reads as TGTGCCAGCAGTGATCCCACTCATTTAACTAACACCGGGGAGCTGTTTTTT. Amino acid sequence: CASSDPTHLTNTGELFF. The chain employs TRBV25-1 and TRBJ2-2; D not resolved. This CDR3 has 17 amino acids. Trimming pared 3 bases from V and 2 bases from J, leaving 16 bases between. Germline values: CDR1 MGHDK, CDR2 SYGVNS.

The genes are TRBV7-9 and TRBJ2-1; TRBD2 aligns across 12 bases. The CDR3 consists of 16 residues. J gave up 5 bases and V 4 bases, and 6 bases lay outside the gene matches. Germline loops: CDR1 SEHNR, CDR2 FQNEAQ (reference sequence). CDR3: CASSSGLAGSHNEQFF. Here the CDR3 DNA reads TGTGCCAGCAGCTCCGGACTAGCGGGGAGTCACAATGAGCAGTTCTTC.

J is TRBJ2-7 and V is TRBV6-5; 7 nucleotides align to TRBD1. The CDR3 runs 16 residues. Germline V lookup: CDR1 MNHEY, CDR2 SVGAGI. J gave up 4 bases and V 0 bases, and 9 bases lay outside the gene matches. The CDR3 here is CASSYSKTGSQYEQYF. The CDR3 region has the DNA TGTGCCAGCAGTTACTCTAAGACAGGGAGTCAGTACGAGCAGTACTTC.

This sequence joins TRBV28 and TRBJ1-6, with 8 nucleotides matching TRBD1. CDR3 length: 17 residues. V trimming: 3 bases; J trimming: 7 bases; junction bases outside the gene matches: 11. Germline values: CDR1 MDHEN, CDR2 SYDVKM. The CDR3 nucleotides are TGTGCCAGCAGTTTGGGGCTACTCAGGGACAGGAATTCACCCCTCCACTTT. Its protein is CASSLGLLRDRNSPLHF.

CDR3 nucleotide sequence: TGCAGCGTGCGAGGACAGGGGGCCACTGAAGCTTTCTTT. Amino acid sequence: CSVRGQGATEAFF. This chain uses TRBV29-1 with TRBJ1-1; 11 bases are shared with TRBD1. With 6 bases clipped from V and 4 bases from J, the junction kept 4 bases outside the gene matches. Germline assignment: CDR1 SQVTM and CDR2 ANQGSEA. CDR3 length equals 13 residues.

About this clone: This sample also contains other DNA sequences that code for the same CDR3. This chain joins TRBV7-2 and TRBJ2-1; 8 bases align to TRBD2. Germline CDR1 is SGHTA and CDR2 is FQGNSA. V shed 3 bases, J shed 0 bases, and the junction held 1 base outside the gene matches. This CDR3 has 15 residues. CDR3 coding DNA: TGTGCCAGCAGCTTTCTAGCGGGCTCCTACAATGAGCAGTTCTTC. Translated: CASSFLAGSYNEQFF.

V and J are TRBV2 and TRBJ2-3, with D tentatively TRBD2 (7 bases). CDR1 is SNHLY, CDR2 FYNNEI, per germline. Deletions cut 10 bases from V and 0 bases from J, with 23 bases between. This CDR3 spans 17 amino acids. The CDR3 DNA sequence: TGTGCCACGATTTACAAGGGGGGGGGCCGGAGCACAGATACGCAGTATTTT. Encoded protein: CATIYKGGGRSTDTQYF.

This clone was observed a few times. The J gene is TRBJ2-1, the V gene TRBV5-4, with 10 bases identical to TRBD2. The CDR3 loop spans 15 amino acids. The ends lost 3 bases at V and 4 bases at J; junction bases unmatched: 4. Germline V gene data show CDR1 as SGHNT and CDR2 as YYREEE (reference sequence). The chain's CDR3 is CASSSRTSGYNEQFF. CDR3 in DNA: TGTGCCAGCAGCTCCCGGACTAGCGGATACAATGAGCAGTTCTTC.

On this clone: An end of the junction does not agree with germline; a read error may underlie this. The chain has TRBV9 and TRBJ2-3; D remains ambiguous. The CDR3 covers 15 residues. Germline-derived CDR1 and CDR2 are SGDLS and YYNGEE. The CDR3 is CASTVGPGSTDTQYF. The CDR3 region has the DNA TGTGCCAGCACCGTAGGTCCGGGTAGCACAGATACGCAGTATTTT.

This chain joins TRBV4-2 and TRBJ1-1; TRBD1 matches at 10 bases. The CDR3 has 17 residues. Germline CDR1 and CDR2: LGHNA and YNFKEQ. The J segment lost 1 base and the V segment lost 4 bases, leaving 9 bases of the junction unmatched. The CDR3: CASSPGQGGDWNTEAFF. DNA of the CDR3: TGTGCCAGCAGCCCCGGACAGGGGGGAGATTGGAACACTGAAGCTTTCTTT.

The V and J genes are TRBV4-1 and TRBJ2-4; D is undetermined. Germline V gives CDR1 MGHRA, CDR2 YSYEKL. With 2 bases removed from V and 0 bases from J, the gap between germline ends came to 8 bases. The CDR3 runs to 15 residues. The CDR3 here is CASSQLPGAKNIQYF. The CDR3 DNA sequence: TGCGCCAGCAGCCAACTCCCCGGAGCCAAAAACATTCAGTACTTC.

Regarding this clone: This sample includes further DNA sequences coding for the same CDR3. The chain combines TRBV4-1 with TRBJ1-2, with a weak D call TRBD1 (6 bases). Germline lookup yields CDR1 MGHRA and CDR2 YSYEKL. The CDR3 length is 17 residues. Trimming removed 3 bases at V and 8 bases at J, with 25 bases between. CDR3 nucleotides: TGCGCCAGCAGCCAGCCCACTAGGACAGAGATTTCTCGCGGCTACACCTTC. Translating it yields CASSQPTRTEISRGYTF.

Details on this clone: At one end the junction does not follow the germline gene, possibly because of a read error. V usage is TRBV2 and J usage is TRBJ1-1, with D perhaps matching TRBD1 (5 bases). Looked up from germline, CDR1 is SNHLY and CDR2 is FYNNEI. The CDR3 covers 15 residues. The CDR3 is CASGDSSRMNTEAFF. The CDR3, as DNA: TGTGCCAGCGGTGACAGTTCCCGAATGAACACTGAAGCTTTCTTT. The variable domain in full, completed from reference TRBV2 and TRBJ1-1, reads EPEVTQTPSHQVTQMGQEVILRCVPISNHLYFYWYRQILGQKVEFLVSFYNNEISEKSEIFDDQFSVERPDGSNFTLKIRSTKLEDSAMYFCASGDSSRMNTEAFFGQGTRLTVV.

The chain has TRBV7-9 and TRBJ1-5, with 8 bases lining up with TRBD1. Germline V gene data show CDR1 as SEHNR and CDR2 as FQNEAQ (reference sequence). This CDR3 has 16 amino acids. Trimming at V came to 5 bases and at J to 1 base, leaving 7 bases not matched to a gene. For the CDR3, the DNA is TGTGCCAGCAGCCTTGGACAGGGTAGGAGCAATCAGCCCCAGCATTTT. Its protein product is CASSLGQGRSNQPQHF.

The chain employs TRBV7-9 and TRBJ1-5, with a tentative D call TRBD1 (6 bases). The CDR3 runs 15 residues. Trimming pared 4 bases from V and 5 bases from J, leaving 15 bases between. Germline loops: CDR1 SEHNR, CDR2 FQNEAQ (reference sequence). The CDR3 DNA is TGTGCCAGCAGCTCCGAACAGGGTTGGGATCAGCCCCAGCATTTT. This translates into CASSSEQGWDQPQHF. Together with reference TRBV7-9 and TRBJ1-5, the CDR3 gives the full variable domain: DTGVSQNPRHKITKRGQNVTFRCDPISEHNRLYWYRQTLGQGPEFLTYFQNEAQLEKSRLLSDRFSAERPKGSFSTLEIQRTEQGDSAMYLCASSSEQGWDQPQHFGDGTRLSIL.

This chain joins TRBV5-1 and TRBJ1-2, with 8 bases lining up with TRBD1. Germline V CDR1 and CDR2: SGHRS, YFSETQ. The junction had 12 bases not matched to a gene; V was cut back by 3 bases and J by 8 bases. CDR3 length: 15 residues. DNA for the CDR3: TGCGCCAGCAGCTGGAACAGGGGGAGTGAAGGGGGCTACACCTTC. It is translated as CASSWNRGSEGGYTF.

The chain joins TRBV7-8 to TRBJ1-2; 7 positions match TRBD1. Germline V CDR1 and CDR2: SGHVS, FQNEAQ. This CDR3 comprises 15 residues. V lost 0 bases and J lost 4; bases outside the gene matches: 5. CDR3 amino acids: CASSLADRVGYGYTF. Written as DNA, the CDR3 is TGTGCCAGCAGCTTAGCAGACAGGGTTGGCTATGGCTACACCTTC. The complete variable domain, with remaining parts taken from reference TRBV7-8 and TRBJ1-2, reads GAGVSQSPRYKVAKRGQDVALRCDPISGHVSLFWYQQALGQGPEFLTYFQNEAQLDKSGLPSDRFFAERPEGSVSTLKIQRTQQEDSAVYLCASSLADRVGYGYTFGSGTRLTVV.

This chain uses TRBV19 with TRBJ2-1, with 9 bases lining up with TRBD1. CDR1 is LNHDA, CDR2 SQIVND, per germline (reference sequence). This CDR3 has 19 residues. Germline trimming cut 3 bases from V and 10 bases from J; bases unmatched to any gene: 22. DNA of the CDR3: TGTGCCAGTAGTATGCCCCGGGACAGGGCAGGCGAGGCGGTCGGAGAGCAGTTCTTC. Its protein product is CASSMPRDRAGEAVGEQFF.

The V and J genes are TRBV28 and TRBJ1-1; D unresolved. The CDR3 loop spans 15 amino acids. Germline CDR1 reads MDHEN; CDR2 reads SYDVKM. Trimming shortened V by 0 bases and J by 0 bases, and 8 bases separated the two germline ends. The CDR3 coding sequence is TGTGCCAGCAGTTTATGGCGGCTGATGAACACTGAAGCTTTCTTT. Its protein is CASSLWRLMNTEAFF.